The 20 T cell receptor beta chains reported below all come from one sample, sequenced in a study of blood T cell repertoires in COVID-19. Clones were sequenced by immunoSEQ multiplex PCR, and TCRdb holds only the in-frame ones, with some missing. The table records more than 85,000 clones, around 85% of them present only once. The specimen was PBMCs or T cells enriched from blood (not recorded which). All receptors derive from a woman aged 45-60 years who had recovered from COVID-19.

V gene TRBV9 combines with J gene TRBJ2-7; 11 nucleotides match TRBD2. J lost 2 bases, V lost 3 bases, and 4 bases had no gene match. The germline V gene encodes CDR1 SGDLS and CDR2 YYNGEE. The CDR3 length is 15 residues. Written as DNA, the CDR3 is TGTGCCAGCAGCGGCGAGGGACTAGCGGCCTACGAGCAGTACTTC. Translated: CASSGEGLAAYEQYF.

The chain recombines TRBV3-1 (or the pseudogene TRBV3-2) with TRBJ2-5, with TRBD2 matching 8 bases. Unmatched junction bases numbered 4, after V lost 6 bases and J lost 4 bases. The CDR3 has 13 amino acids. Germline assignment: CDR1 LGHDT and CDR2 YNNKEL (reference sequence). The CDR3 sequence is CASRFTSGETQYF. The DNA for the CDR3 is TGTGCCAGCAGGTTCACTAGCGGAGAGACCCAGTACTTC.

The rearrangement joins TRBV7-7 to TRBJ2-1, with 8 bases fitting TRBD2. Losses at the gene ends were 1 base for V and 8 bases for J; bases not matched to a gene: 10. Germline loops: CDR1 SSHAT, CDR2 FNYEAQ (reference sequence). There are 16 residues in the CDR3. This chain's CDR3 is CASSLEGLAGWDEQFF. CDR3 coding DNA: TGTGCCAGCAGCTTAGAAGGTCTAGCGGGTTGGGATGAGCAGTTCTTC. Filled out from reference TRBV7-7 and TRBJ2-1, the complete variable domain reads GAGVSQSPRYKVTKRGQDVTLRCDPISSHATLYWYQQALGQGPEFLTYFNYEAQPDKSGLPSDRFSAERPEGSISTLTIQRTEQRDSAMYRCASSLEGLAGWDEQFFGPGTRLTVL.

The CDR3 protein is CASSPSAGLLLYNEQFF. As DNA, the CDR3 is TGTGCCAGCTCACCTTCAGCAGGCCTTCTCCTCTACAATGAGCAGTTCTTC. The V and J genes are TRBV18 and TRBJ2-1, with D uncertain. This CDR3 has 17 amino acids. The germline V gene encodes CDR1 KGHSH and CDR2 LQKENI. V was shortened by 3 bases and J by 3 bases, with 18 bases between the two germline ends.

The rearrangement links TRBV27 to TRBJ2-7, with D perhaps matching TRBD2 (5 bases). This CDR3 is 15 amino acids long. V was trimmed by 2 bases and J by 3 bases, leaving 14 bases between them. Germline V CDR1 and CDR2: MNHEY, SMNVEV (reference sequence). Here the CDR3 DNA reads TGTGCCAGCAGTTTAAAAGGAGGAGGACTCTACGAGCAGTACTTC. Its translation: CASSLKGGGLYEQYF.

The chain uses TRBV6-5 and TRBJ2-3, with unresolved D. Germline CDR1 and CDR2: MNHEY and SVGAGI. Trimming took 4 bases from V and 5 from J, leaving 7 bases between them. The CDR3 extends over 12 amino acids. The CDR3 DNA is TGTGCCAGCAGTTCGGTGAAAGATACGCAGTATTTT. Its protein product is CASSSVKDTQYF.

The rearrangement uses TRBV6-4 and TRBJ2-1; 10 bases fit TRBD2. Germline CDR1 is MRHNA and CDR2 is SNTAGT. V lost 2 bases to trimming and J lost 2 bases; unmatched junction nucleotides: 3. The CDR3 consists of 16 residues. The CDR3 sequence is CASSDLAGAPYNEQFF. As DNA, the CDR3 is TGTGCCAGCAGTGACCTAGCGGGGGCCCCCTACAATGAGCAGTTCTTC.

CDR3 in amino acids: CSVDRLAGGANEQFF. The CDR3 region has the DNA TGCAGCGTTGATAGGTTGGCGGGGGGAGCGAATGAGCAGTTCTTC. The V call is TRBV29-1, the J call TRBJ2-1; 8 bases are a match to TRBD2. This CDR3 is 15 amino acids long. Trimming removed 3 bases from V and 7 bases from J; junction bases left unmatched: 11. The germline V gene has CDR1 SQVTM and CDR2 ANQGSEA.

This clone ranks as medium-sized. V usage is TRBV6-4 and J usage is TRBJ2-2; TRBD2 matches at 10 bases. Germline trimming cut 3 bases from V and 4 bases from J; bases unmatched to any gene: 2. CDR1 and CDR2 (germline): MRHNA, SNTAGT. This CDR3 has 15 amino acids. The CDR3 DNA sequence: TGTGCCAGCAGTGAAAGCGGGGGGGCCACCGGGGAGCTGTTTTTT. Translating gives CASSESGGATGELFF.

The chain recombines TRBV19 with TRBJ2-7; no clear D. Germline V gene data show CDR1 as LNHDA and CDR2 as SQIVND (reference sequence). The CDR3 loop spans 13 amino acids. The germline V and J ends were trimmed by 0 bases and 6 bases, with 9 bases remaining between them. CDR3: CASSIDLGGEQYF. In DNA form, the CDR3 reads TGTGCCAGTAGTATAGATCTCGGCGGCGAGCAGTACTTC.

The V gene is TRBV3-1 (or the pseudogene TRBV3-2), the J gene TRBJ2-4, with D possibly TRBD1 on 5 matching bases. V was cut by 3 bases and J by 3 bases, with 18 bases left in between. The length of the CDR3 is 17 residues. Germline V gene lookup returns CDR1 LGHDT and CDR2 YNNKEL (reference sequence). CDR3 in amino acids: CASSQLRAGYHKNIQYF. CDR3 DNA sequence: TGTGCCAGCAGCCAGCTCAGGGCAGGGTACCACAAAAACATTCAGTACTTC.

The chain couples TRBV12-2 to TRBJ2-7; the table's D gene call, TRBD1, was not cross checked with the DNA. TRBV12-2 counts as a pseudogene. The CDR3 is 18 amino acids. Written as DNA, the CDR3 is TGTGCAAGTCGCCCAGGGAGGGGACAGGGCCCTATGCGATACGAGCAGTACTTC. Amino acids: CASRPGRGQGPMRYEQYF.

The CDR3 sequence: CASSQVGQVEAFF. CDR3 DNA: TGCGCCAGCAGCCAAGTGGGACAGGTAGAAGCTTTCTTT. The rearrangement uses TRBV4-1 and TRBJ1-1, with TRBD1 identical over 8 bases. Per germline, CDR1 MGHRA and CDR2 YSYEKL. The CDR3 has 13 residues. V dropped 1 base and J dropped 8; count of bases not matched to a gene: 3.

The chain has TRBV11-1 and TRBJ2-2; possible D gene TRBD1, 6 bases. This CDR3 has 15 residues. Trimming stripped 5 bases from V and 1 base from J, with 11 bases between. Germline-derived CDR1 and CDR2 are SGHAT and FQDESV (reference sequence). CDR3 in amino acids: CASSPRDKNTGELFF. The CDR3 bases are TGTGCCAGCAGCCCGAGGGACAAGAACACCGGGGAGCTGTTTTTT.

The rearrangement links TRBV28 to TRBJ2-7, with TRBD2 identical over 10 bases. Trimming cost V 8 bases and J 2 bases; bases outside gene matches: 6. The CDR3 has 14 amino acids. The germline gives CDR1 MDHEN, CDR2 SYDVKM. The CDR3 is CASGTSGMTYEQYF. The CDR3 DNA is TGTGCCAGCGGTACTAGCGGGATGACCTACGAGCAGTACTTC.

The CDR3 region is CASSIRLPYNEQFF. CDR3 DNA: TGTGCCAGTAGTATCAGGCTACCCTACAATGAGCAGTTCTTC. The chain couples TRBV19 to TRBJ2-1; D gene ambiguous. Germline V lookup: CDR1 LNHDA, CDR2 SQIVND (reference sequence). The CDR3 sequence is 14 residues long. Trimming removed 3 bases from V and 2 bases from J, with 8 bases in between.

This rearrangement joins TRBV7-6 to TRBJ2-7; TRBD1 agrees at 9 bases. CDR1 is SGHVS and CDR2 is FNYEAQ in the germline V gene. Trimming removed 8 bases from V and 4 bases from J; junction bases left unmatched: 6. This CDR3 is built from 13 residues. CDR3 nucleotide sequence: TGTGCCAGCGGGACAGGGTTCGGGTACGAGCAGTACTTC. It encodes CASGTGFGYEQYF.

The V call is TRBV12-3 or TRBV12-4, the J call TRBJ1-2, with D possibly being TRBD1 (5 bases). With 2 bases removed from V and 13 bases from J, the gap between germline ends came to 14 bases. The CDR3 runs 12 residues. CDR3 nucleotides: TGTGCCAGCAGTTTACAGGGCTCTCGGGTCACCTTC. Encoded protein: CASSLQGSRVTF.

The chain has TRBV27 and TRBJ2-1; 9 positions match TRBD2. V trimming: 3 bases; J trimming: 5 bases; junction bases outside the gene matches: 5. Germline CDR1 and CDR2: MNHEY and SMNVEV (reference sequence). The CDR3 contains 15 residues. The CDR3, as DNA: TGTGCCAGCAGTTTCGCAGCGGGGGGCCACAATGAGCAGTTCTTC. This translates into CASSFAAGGHNEQFF.

J is TRBJ2-7 and V is TRBV7-9, with a weak D call TRBD2 (6 bases). The germline V gene has CDR1 SEHNR and CDR2 FQNEAQ (reference sequence). The length of the CDR3 is 15 residues. V was shortened by 3 bases and J by 0 bases, with 12 bases between the two germline ends. The CDR3 bases are TGTGCCAGCAGCTTCGGCGGGGCCCGCTCCTACGAGCAGTACTTC. Translated, it gives CASSFGGARSYEQYF.